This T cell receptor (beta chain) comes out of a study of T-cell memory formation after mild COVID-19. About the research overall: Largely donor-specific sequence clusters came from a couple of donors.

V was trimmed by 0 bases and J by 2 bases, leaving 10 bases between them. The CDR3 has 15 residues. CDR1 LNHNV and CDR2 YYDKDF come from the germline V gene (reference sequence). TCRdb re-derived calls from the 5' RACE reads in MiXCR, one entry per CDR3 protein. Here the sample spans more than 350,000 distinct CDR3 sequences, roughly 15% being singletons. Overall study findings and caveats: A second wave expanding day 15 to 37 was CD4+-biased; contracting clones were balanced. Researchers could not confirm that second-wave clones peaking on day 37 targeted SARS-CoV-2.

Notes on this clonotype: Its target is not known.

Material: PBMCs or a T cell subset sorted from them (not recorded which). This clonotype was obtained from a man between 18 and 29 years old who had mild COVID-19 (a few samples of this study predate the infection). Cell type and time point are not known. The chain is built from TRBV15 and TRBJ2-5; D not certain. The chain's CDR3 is CATSRDPGPQETQYF. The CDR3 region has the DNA TGTGCCACCAGCAGAGATCCCGGTCCTCAAGAGACCCAGTACTTC.